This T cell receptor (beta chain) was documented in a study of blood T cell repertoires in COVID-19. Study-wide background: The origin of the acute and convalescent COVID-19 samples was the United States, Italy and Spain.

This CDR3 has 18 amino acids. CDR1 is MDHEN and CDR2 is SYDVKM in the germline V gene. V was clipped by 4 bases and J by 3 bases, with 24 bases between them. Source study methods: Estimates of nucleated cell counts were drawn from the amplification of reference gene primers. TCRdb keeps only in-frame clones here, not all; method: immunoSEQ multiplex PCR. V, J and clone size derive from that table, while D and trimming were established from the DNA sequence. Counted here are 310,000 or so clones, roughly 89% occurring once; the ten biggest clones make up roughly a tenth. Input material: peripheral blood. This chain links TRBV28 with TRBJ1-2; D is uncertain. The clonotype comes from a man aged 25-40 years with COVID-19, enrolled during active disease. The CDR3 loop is CASSSPYAVSSIDYGYTF. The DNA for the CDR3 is TGTGCCAGCAGTTCCCCGTATGCGGTATCGTCCATCGACTATGGCTACACCTTC.